This is a list of T cell receptor beta chains from one sample in a study of sequential checkpoint blockade in melanoma. Only in-frame clones appear in the TCRdb table, and some are missing; sequencing was by immunoSEQ multiplex PCR. Of fewer than 6,500 clones in the sample, approximately 50% are singletons; the top ten hold 45%. The sample here was CD8+ T cells sorted from blood (inferred from file names), taken from a patient given nivolumab and ipilimumab in sequence. The receptors come from a human donor with melanoma. The CDR3 runs from the conserved cysteine through the conserved F or W. A D gene is named only where the DNA matches it firmly. Size tells how often a clone was seen (once, few, many) or the class of an expanded clone, and some rows leave it out.

TRBV15	TRBD1	TRBJ2-5	NA	CATRGTGGGETQYF	TGTGCCACCCGCGGAACAGGGGGCGGGGAGACCCAGTACTTC
TRBV9	NA	TRBJ2-1	NA	CASSVEGGEQFF	TGTGCCAGCAGCGTAGAAGGAGGTGAGCAGTTCTTC
TRBV4-3	TRBD2	TRBJ2-7	NA	CASSQDEATGGEQYF	TGCGCCAGCAGCCAAGATGAGGCCACGGGAGGAGAGCAGTACTTC
TRBV4-3	NA	TRBJ1-3	NA	CASSLTRQSGNTIYF	TGCGCCAGCAGCCTTACGCGACAGTCTGGAAACACCATATATTTT
TRBV9	NA	TRBJ1-2	few	CASSAGGGYTF	TGTGCCAGCAGCGCCGGGGGTGGCTACACCTTC
TRBV14	TRBD2	TRBJ2-7	medium-sized	CASTTTSSNYEQYF	TGTGCCAGCACCACGACTAGCTCCAACTACGAGCAGTACTTC
TRBV7-9	TRBD2	TRBJ2-3	NA	CASSPRGWTSDTDTQYF	TGTGCCAGCAGCCCGAGGGGGTGGACTAGCGACACAGATACGCAGTATTTT
TRBV5-5	TRBD1	TRBJ2-7	few	CASSQRTGREQYF	TGCGCCAGCAGCCAAAGGACAGGGCGCGAGCAGTACTTC
TRBV4-3	NA	TRBJ1-4	many	CASSQGDSHEKLFF	TGCGCCAGCAGCCAAGGTGACAGCCATGAAAAACTGTTTTTT
TRBV5-5	TRBD1	TRBJ2-1	NA	CASSPLGGGSYNEQFF	TGTGCCAGCAGCCCCCTAGGGGGCGGCTCCTACAATGAGCAGTTCTTC
TRBV6-5	NA	TRBJ2-1	NA	CASSIRESYNEQFF	TGTGCCAGCAGTATCCGAGAGAGCTACAATGAGCAGTTCTTC
TRBV7-9	TRBD2	TRBJ2-2	few	CASSPLLAGGPGELFF	TGTGCCAGCAGCCCCCTGTTGGCGGGGGGACCCGGGGAGCTGTTTTTT
TRBV27	NA	TRBJ2-6	NA	CASSLEAPGQGVSGANVLTF	TGTGCCAGCAGTTTAGAGGCCCCCGGGCAGGGCGTCTCTGGGGCCAACGTCCTGACTTTC
TRBV2	NA	TRBJ2-2	NA	CASSERPRTGELFF	TGTGCCAGCAGTGAAAGGCCTAGGACCGGGGAGCTGTTTTTT
TRBV9	TRBD1	TRBJ2-5	NA	CASSVGDSLQETQYF	TGTGCCAGCAGCGTAGGGGACAGCCTACAAGAGACCCAGTACTTC
TRBV11-2	NA	TRBJ1-1	NA	CASSLEKTANTEAFF	TGTGCCAGCAGCTTGGAAAAGACAGCTAACACTGAAGCTTTCTTT
TRBV6-5	TRBD2	TRBJ2-5	NA	CASSYSASGDQETQYF	TGTGCCAGCAGTTACTCAGCTAGCGGGGATCAAGAGACCCAGTACTTC
TRBV5-1	NA	TRBJ1-5	medium-sized	CASSFEGDQPQHF	TGCGCCAGCAGCTTTGAGGGGGATCAGCCCCAGCATTTT
TRBV28	NA	TRBJ2-2	NA	CASSFPWGGQNTGELFF	TGTGCCAGCAGTTTTCCCTGGGGGGGACAGAACACCGGGGAGCTGTTTTTT
TRBV5-8	NA	TRBJ1-5	many	CASSLGTASNQPQHF	TGTGCCAGCAGCTTGGGGACAGCGAGCAATCAGCCCCAGCATTTT
TRBV28	NA	TRBJ2-1	few	CASSLSSYNEQFF	TGTGCCAGCAGCCTAAGCTCCTACAATGAGCAGTTCTTC
TRBV27	NA	TRBJ1-2	NA	CASSLSKGFTLGDGYTF	TGTGCCAGCAGTTTATCGAAAGGGTTTACATTGGGAGATGGCTACACCTTC
TRBV27	TRBD2	TRBJ2-7	NA	CASTPLAGGLEQYF	TGTGCCAGCACCCCCTTAGCGGGAGGGCTCGAGCAGTACTTC
TRBV5-4	TRBD1	TRBJ2-7	NA	CASSWYRDRGLYEQYF	TGTGCCAGCAGCTGGTACCGGGACAGGGGGCTGTACGAGCAGTACTTC
TRBV10-3	TRBD1	TRBJ2-3	NA	CAISEGTGHTDTQYF	TGTGCCATCAGTGAAGGGACAGGGCACACAGATACGCAGTATTTT
TRBV7-6	NA	TRBJ1-1	few	CASSLDLETEAFF	TGTGCCAGCAGTTTAGACCTAGAGACTGAAGCTTTCTTT
TRBV4-2	NA	TRBJ2-1	few	CASSQERLAASSYNEQFF	TGTGCCAGCAGCCAAGAAAGGTTAGCGGCAAGCTCCTACAATGAGCAGTTCTTC
TRBV11-2	TRBD1	TRBJ1-1	NA	CASRWDRGMNTEAFF	TGTGCCAGCAGATGGGACAGGGGGATGAACACTGAAGCTTTCTTT
TRBV4-3	NA	TRBJ1-3	NA	CASSPRRGPDGNTIYF	TGCGCCAGCAGCCCGCGGAGGGGCCCGGACGGAAACACCATATATTTT
TRBV6-5	TRBD1	TRBJ1-2	NA	CASSYTDRRSDGYTF	TGTGCCAGCAGTTATACGGACAGGAGATCCGATGGCTACACCTTC
TRBV28	TRBD1	TRBJ2-5	many	CASTLGGQGAGETQYF	TGTGCCAGCACCCTAGGGGGACAGGGGGCGGGAGAGACCCAGTACTTC
TRBV15	TRBD2	TRBJ2-1	NA	CATSKTLAGLYNEQFF	TGTGCCACCAGCAAAACTCTAGCGGGTCTCTACAATGAGCAGTTCTTC
TRBV27	NA	TRBJ1-3	few	CASSLSTGNTIYF	TGTGCCAGCAGTTTAAGCACCGGAAACACCATATATTTT
TRBV28	TRBD1	TRBJ1-5	once	CASRTTGGNQPQHF	TGTGCCAGCAGAACTACAGGGGGGAATCAGCCCCAGCATTTT
TRBV19	NA	TRBJ2-4	NA	CASSISLLAKNIQYF	TGTGCCAGTAGTATTAGCTTACTAGCCAAAAACATTCAGTACTTC
TRBV9	TRBD1	TRBJ2-7	once	CASSGGQEGYEQYF	TGTGCCAGCAGCGGGGGACAGGAGGGGTACGAGCAGTACTTC
TRBV14	NA	TRBJ2-5	NA	CASSQEDSRQGGYQETQYF	TGTGCCAGCAGCCAAGAAGACTCCCGGCAGGGGGGCTACCAAGAGACCCAGTACTTC
TRBV5-6	TRBD2	TRBJ2-2	few	CASQTGLAGVATGELFF	TGTGCCAGTCAAACGGGACTAGCGGGAGTAGCCACCGGGGAGCTGTTTTTT
TRBV4-2	TRBD2	TRBJ2-7	few	CASSQVPGGLSYEQYF	TGTGCCAGCAGCCAAGTGCCGGGGGGGCTGTCCTACGAGCAGTACTTC
TRBV7-3	TRBD2	TRBJ2-3	NA	CASSPPRGGRGTDTQYF	TGTGCCAGCAGCCCCCCGCGGGGGGGCAGGGGCACAGATACGCAGTATTTT
TRBV6-6	NA	TRBJ1-1	few	CATGSSDTEAFF	TGTGCAACAGGGAGTAGTGACACTGAAGCTTTCTTT
TRBV4-1	NA	TRBJ2-7	NA	CASSQGGRGSYEQYF	TGCGCCAGCAGCCAAGGGGGACGGGGGAGTTACGAGCAGTACTTC
TRBV7-8	TRBD2	TRBJ2-7	NA	CASSSGGAGGYEQYF	TGTGCCAGCAGCTCCGGAGGGGCGGGAGGTTACGAGCAGTACTTC
TRBV28	TRBD1	TRBJ1-6	few	CASSFPQGATNSPLHF	TGTGCCAGCAGTTTTCCCCAGGGGGCGACCAATTCACCCCTCCACTTT
TRBV5-6	NA	TRBJ1-1	NA	CASSSGVGDGTEAFF	TGTGCCAGCAGCAGCGGGGTAGGGGACGGCACTGAAGCTTTCTTT
TRBV5-1	NA	TRBJ2-7	NA	CASSLGRQASYEQYF	TGCGCCAGCAGCTTGGGTCGGCAGGCCTCCTACGAGCAGTACTTC
TRBV2	TRBD2	TRBJ2-5	NA	CASRWRLAGNEGETQYF	TGTGCCAGCAGGTGGAGACTAGCGGGAAACGAGGGAGAGACCCAGTACTTC
TRBV9	NA	TRBJ1-1	NA	CASSVGTRNTEAFF	TGTGCCAGCAGCGTAGGAACAAGAAACACTGAAGCTTTCTTT
TRBV28	TRBD1	TRBJ2-2	NA	CASRSLDRQGPNTGELFF	TGTGCCAGCAGATCCCTGGACCGACAGGGACCGAACACCGGGGAGCTGTTTTTT
TRBV7-4	NA	TRBJ2-1	few	CASSLIGESSYNEQFF	TGTGCCAGCAGCTTAATTGGGGAGAGCTCCTACAATGAGCAGTTCTTC
TRBV9	TRBD2	TRBJ2-2	NA	CASSTPSGPNTGELFF	TGTGCCAGCAGCACCCCTAGCGGGCCGAACACCGGGGAGCTGTTTTTT